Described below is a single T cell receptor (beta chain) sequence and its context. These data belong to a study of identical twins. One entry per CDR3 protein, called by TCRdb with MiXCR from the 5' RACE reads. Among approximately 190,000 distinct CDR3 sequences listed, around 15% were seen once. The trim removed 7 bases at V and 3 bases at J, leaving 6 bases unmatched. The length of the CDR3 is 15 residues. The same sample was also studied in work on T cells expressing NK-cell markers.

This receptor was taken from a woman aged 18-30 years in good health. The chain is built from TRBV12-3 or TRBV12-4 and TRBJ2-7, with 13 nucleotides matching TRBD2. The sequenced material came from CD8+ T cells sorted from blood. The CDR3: CASKKGTSGVYEQYF. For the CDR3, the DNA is TGTGCCAGCAAAAAGGGGACTAGCGGGGTCTACGAGCAGTACTTC.